This T cell receptor beta chain emerged from a study of blood T cell repertoires in COVID-19. As for the study in general: The United States, Italy and Spain supplied acute and convalescent COVID-19 samples. Nucleic acid was either cDNA or gDNA, and it came from T cells, B-cell-depleted T cells, or PBMCs.

Per the authors' pipeline: The assay estimated nucleated cells by amplifying reference gene primers. Assay used: immunoSEQ multiplex PCR; TCRdb lists only in-frame clones, some missing. Clone size and V and J calls were adopted from that table, with D and trimming inferred from the DNA. This table has some 200,000 clones, 70% to 90% appearing once. CDR1 and CDR2 from the germline V gene are MNHEY and SMNVEV (reference sequence). This CDR3 comprises 15 residues. V trimming: 6 bases; J trimming: 2 bases; junction bases outside the gene matches: 7. Sequencing was performed on peripheral blood. This chain connects TRBV27 to TRBJ1-5, with 7 bases identical to TRBD1. The TCR comes from a man at least 80 years old with acute or convalescent COVID-19. The CDR3 region is CASSPGTDGNQPQHF. In DNA, the CDR3 is TGTGCCAGCAGCCCCGGGACAGATGGCAATCAGCCCCAGCATTTT.